This TCR beta chain was sequenced during a study of blood T cell repertoires in COVID-19. Study overall: The United States, Italy and Spain were the sources of the acute and convalescent COVID-19 samples. PBMCs, B-cell-depleted T cells, or T cells were the source of the cDNA or gDNA that made up the material.

V lost 5 bases to trimming and J lost 2 bases, with 7 bases between them. The V gene's germline CDR1 is SGHRS and CDR2 YFSETQ. This CDR3 is built from 13 residues. The assay was immunoSEQ multiplex PCR, and TCRdb's table has in-frame clones only and misses some. The repertoire holds fewer than 35,000 clones, with 70% to 85% as singletons. Material: peripheral blood. The chain employs TRBV5-1 and TRBJ2-2, with D perhaps matching TRBD2 (5 bases). The TCR originated in a man at least 80 years old with active or convalescent COVID-19. The CDR3 region is CASRRVNTGELFF. The CDR3 nucleotides read TGCGCCAGCAGGCGGGTAAACACCGGGGAGCTGTTTTTT.